This T cell receptor (beta chain) came from a study of CD8+ T cells in alopecia areata. Noted treatment: oral pan-JAK inhibitor, 5-10 mg twice daily. The researchers isolated CD4+ and CD8+ T cells from PBMCs by sorting. Trimming removed 2 bases at V and 3 bases at J, with 4 bases between. Germline values: CDR1 MNHGY, CDR2 SAAAGT. The CDR3 loop spans 13 amino acids. It was cDNA, reverse transcribed from extracted RNA, that served as the sequencing template. This table comes from immunoSEQ multiplex PCR, and its TCRdb copy is limited to in-frame clones, with some not included. The data contain about 180,000 clones, approximately 49% of them singletons. With respect to this clone: This likely traces to a read error, being one base from a far larger clone.

The TCR originated in a human donor with alopecia areata. The specimen comprised CD8+ T cells sorted from blood, sampled around week 52, from a patient treated with tofacitinib. The chain uses TRBV6-8 and TRBJ2-2, with D unclear. The CDR3 region is CASSYRDTGELFF. In nucleotides, the CDR3 is TGTGCCAGCAGTTACAGGGACACCGGGGAGCTGTTTTTT.